This T cell receptor (beta chain) was identified during a study of blood T cells in healthy people across ages. CDR1 SGHTA and CDR2 FQGTGA come from the germline V gene. With 3 bases clipped from V and 6 bases from J, the junction kept 2 bases outside the gene matches. There are 14 residues in the CDR3. Combining a sample-barcoded 5' primer with a J-beta primer mix, a second PCR ran for about 7 to 11 cycles. A template-switch adaptor that had 12 random nucleotides put a tag on each cDNA molecule. One entry per CDR3 protein, called by TCRdb with MiXCR from the 5' RACE reads. The data contain roughly 800,000 distinct CDR3 sequences, 20% to 30% of them singletons. This clonotype was counted only a few times. These data are also associated with another study on T cells of mothers and their children.

The chain combines TRBV7-3 with TRBJ2-1; TRBD1 matches 10 bases. What was sequenced was blood. The TCR sequence derives from a boy between 10 and 17 years old in good health. For the CDR3, the DNA is TGTGCCAGCAGCTTTGGGGACAGGGGCAATGAGCAGTTCTTC. It codes for CASSFGDRGNEQFF.